This is a list of T cell receptor beta chains from one sample in a study of human T cells and chemical hapten exposure. TCRdb itself ran the RACE reads through MiXCR, one entry per CDR3 protein. The profile shows under 95,000 distinct CDR3 sequences, approximately 9.7% of them singletons. The sequenced material came from whole blood. All receptors come from a female donor in good health. Some clones in this sample may be carry-over from other donors' samples. Both conserved end residues are part of each CDR3.

v_call: TRBV7-9; cdr3_aa: CASSRDITFTDTQYF
v_call: TRBV29-1; cdr3_aa: CSVATGTGGNQPQNF
v_call: TRBV29-1; cdr3_aa: CSVGDLTYEQYF
v_call: TRBV29-1; cdr3_aa: CSVGERYANEQFF
v_call: TRBV14; cdr3_aa: CASSNPRRGVNSPLHF
v_call: TRBV28; cdr3_aa: CASSPGQGGGAFF
v_call: TRBV20-1; cdr3_aa: CSAPIGARRGEQYF
v_call: TRBV6-5; cdr3_aa: CASSSRHSGFYNEQFF
v_call: TRBV29-1; cdr3_aa: CSVETVSGAKNIQYF
v_call: TRBV4-1; cdr3_aa: CASSQVSGNQPQHF
v_call: TRBV5-1; cdr3_aa: CASSPTGTGAIGYTF
v_call: TRBV6-2/TRBV6-3; cdr3_aa: CASSYADEAQYF
v_call: TRBV5-6; cdr3_aa: CASSLGRANSPLHF
v_call: TRBV7-2; cdr3_aa: CASSPRDRSWGEQFF
v_call: TRBV7-3; cdr3_aa: CASGTGFSYNEQFF
v_call: TRBV28; cdr3_aa: CARGQGSSYEQYF
v_call: TRBV7-8; cdr3_aa: CASSLIGTAPEQYF
v_call: TRBV6-2/TRBV6-3; cdr3_aa: CASTLRRANQPQHF
v_call: TRBV25-1; cdr3_aa: CASSDPLGGAYEQYF
v_call: TRBV3-1; cdr3_aa: CASSQPTSGRTQYF
v_call: TRBV7-8; cdr3_aa: CASSSRDRNTEAFF
v_call: TRBV6-1; cdr3_aa: CASRGTGEGTGELFF
v_call: TRBV5-1; cdr3_aa: CASRGAGDLETQYF
v_call: TRBV7-9; cdr3_aa: CASSLMTDNSPLHF
v_call: TRBV6-5; cdr3_aa: CASSYRGAGGTDTQYF
v_call: TRBV30; cdr3_aa: CAWSRGTGGDTQYF
v_call: TRBV11-2; cdr3_aa: CASSLEGVNQPQHF
v_call: TRBV29-1; cdr3_aa: CSVEILAKSTYEQYF
v_call: TRBV19; cdr3_aa: CASSIRREYNEQFF
v_call: TRBV2; cdr3_aa: CASRFDRVNSPLHF
v_call: TRBV30; cdr3_aa: CAWSVSWGLSNGYTF
v_call: TRBV20-1; cdr3_aa: CSARGPLEGLATDTQYF
v_call: TRBV6-2/TRBV6-3; cdr3_aa: CASSYLGTEAFF
v_call: TRBV29-1; cdr3_aa: CSVELAGFTDTQYF
v_call: TRBV24-1; cdr3_aa: CATSEDGTGYNEQFF
v_call: TRBV7-8; cdr3_aa: CASSSVDPTGSPLHF
v_call: TRBV6-2/TRBV6-3; cdr3_aa: CASSYSNWAGANVLTF
v_call: TRBV6-6; cdr3_aa: CASSDTGWVTEAFF
v_call: TRBV28; cdr3_aa: CASSSYRGLHEQYF
v_call: TRBV28; cdr3_aa: CASSLDRGIAKNIQYF
v_call: TRBV20-1; cdr3_aa: CSAKDWVGLAAYNEQFF
v_call: TRBV19; cdr3_aa: CASSGGEISGANVLTF
v_call: TRBV2; cdr3_aa: CASSDGMTEAFF
v_call: TRBV9; cdr3_aa: CASAGTGETDTQYF
v_call: TRBV7-9; cdr3_aa: CASSSSPGYGYTF
v_call: TRBV7-2; cdr3_aa: CASSSRTSGGTDTQYF
v_call: TRBV4-1; cdr3_aa: CASSPVAVPYNEQFF
v_call: TRBV2; cdr3_aa: CASSRGPDTQYF
v_call: TRBV5-4; cdr3_aa: CASSLEQGGTEAFF
v_call: TRBV3-1; cdr3_aa: CASSQSDRDTQYF
v_call: TRBV14; cdr3_aa: CASSQLAGVRNEQYF
v_call: TRBV4-3; cdr3_aa: CASSRMTYNEQFF
v_call: TRBV19; cdr3_aa: CASSIFLAGSYNEQFF
v_call: TRBV20-1; cdr3_aa: CSATGTRSTDTQYF
v_call: TRBV5-1; cdr3_aa: CASSLNGHSNQPQHF
v_call: TRBV7-2; cdr3_aa: CASSLRSANTDTQYF
v_call: TRBV7-2; cdr3_aa: CASSLLFRDNTEAFF